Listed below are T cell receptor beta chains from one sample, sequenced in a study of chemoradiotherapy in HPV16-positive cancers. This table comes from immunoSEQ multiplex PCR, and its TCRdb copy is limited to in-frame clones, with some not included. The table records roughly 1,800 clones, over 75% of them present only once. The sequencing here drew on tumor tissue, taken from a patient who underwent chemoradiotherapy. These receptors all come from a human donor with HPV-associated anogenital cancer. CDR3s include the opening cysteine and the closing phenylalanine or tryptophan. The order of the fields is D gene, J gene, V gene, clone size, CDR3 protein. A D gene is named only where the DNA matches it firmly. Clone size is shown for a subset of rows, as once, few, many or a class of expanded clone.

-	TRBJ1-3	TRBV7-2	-	CASSLDPGHTIYF
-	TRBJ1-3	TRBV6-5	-	CASSYSSSGNTIYF
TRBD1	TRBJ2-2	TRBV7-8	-	CASSLGTGVTGELFF
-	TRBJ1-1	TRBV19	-	CASSIIQAAEAFF
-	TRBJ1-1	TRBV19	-	CASSEQAAATEAFF
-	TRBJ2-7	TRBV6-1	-	CASSRIGKYEQYF
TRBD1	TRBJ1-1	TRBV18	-	CASSPRGQGSNTEAFF
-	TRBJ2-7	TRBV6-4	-	CASGDLAGISESSYEQYF
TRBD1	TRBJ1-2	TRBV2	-	CASSVLAGGHYGYTF
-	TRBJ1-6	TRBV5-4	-	CASSHGGADNSPLHF
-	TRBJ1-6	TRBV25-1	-	CASSDPVDRYHSPLHF
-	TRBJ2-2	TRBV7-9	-	CASSLESRVYTGELFF
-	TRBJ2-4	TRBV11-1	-	CASSLDRGPAKNIQYF
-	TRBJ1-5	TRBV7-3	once	CASSFRDGGSNQPQHF
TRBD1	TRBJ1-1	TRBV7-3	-	CASGQGTNTEAFF
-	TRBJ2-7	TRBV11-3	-	CASSLEEGTMPYF
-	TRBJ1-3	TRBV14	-	CASSQRSGGSGNTIYF
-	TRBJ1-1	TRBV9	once	CASSVVSNTEAFF
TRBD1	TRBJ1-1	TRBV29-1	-	CSGSTGGSTEAFF
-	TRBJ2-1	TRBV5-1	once	CASSPDITYSYNEQFF
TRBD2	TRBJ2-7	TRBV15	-	CATSVAGERYEQYF
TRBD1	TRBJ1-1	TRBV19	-	CASSLPTGLNTEAFF
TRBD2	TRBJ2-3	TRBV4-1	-	CASSQLAGIADTQYF
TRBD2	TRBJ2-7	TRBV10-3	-	CATGLAGGYEQYF
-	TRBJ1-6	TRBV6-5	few	CASSPRRRERAPLHF
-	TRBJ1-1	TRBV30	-	CAWIRWSDTEAFF
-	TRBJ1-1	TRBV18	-	CASSRIGTEAFF
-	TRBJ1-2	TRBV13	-	CASSLGQRPNYGYTF